The T cell receptor delta chain described here comes from a study of gamma-delta chains in newborns, infants, children. About the study: Microbial exposure reportedly drives polyclonal innate γδ T cell expansion after birth.

Relative to its sample, this clone is medium-sized. The same CDR3 also results from other DNA sequences found in this sample. The CDR3 consists of 15 residues. The junction had 3 bases not matched to a gene; V was cut back by 2 bases and J by 0 bases. Germline V lookup: CDR1 GEAIGNYY, CDR2 EKD. TCRdb reprocessed the reads using CATT. The sample yields fewer than 8,500 delta-chain clones, roughly 0.62% seen once. Sample: blood. This TCR was recovered from a child who was a newborn, infant or young child, either healthy, febrile or measles-vaccinated (not recorded which). This rearrangement joins TRDV2 to TRDJ1; 9 nucleotides align to TRDD3. CDR3 sequence: CACDRLGEYTDKLIF. The CDR3 coding sequence is TGTGCCTGTGACAGACTGGGGGAGTACACCGATAAACTCATCTTT.